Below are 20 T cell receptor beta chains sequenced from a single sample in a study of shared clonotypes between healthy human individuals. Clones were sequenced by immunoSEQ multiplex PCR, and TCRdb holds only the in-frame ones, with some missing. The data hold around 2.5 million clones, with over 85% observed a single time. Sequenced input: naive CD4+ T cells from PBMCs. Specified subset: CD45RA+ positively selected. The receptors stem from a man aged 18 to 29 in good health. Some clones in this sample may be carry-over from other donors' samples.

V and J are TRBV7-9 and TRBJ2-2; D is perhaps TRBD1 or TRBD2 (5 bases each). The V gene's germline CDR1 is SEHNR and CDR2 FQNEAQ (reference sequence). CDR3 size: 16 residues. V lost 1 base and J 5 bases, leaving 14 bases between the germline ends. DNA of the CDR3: TGTGCCAGCAGCTTAGAACTAGTCCGACAGACCGGGGAGCTGTTTTTT. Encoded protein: CASSLELVRQTGELFF. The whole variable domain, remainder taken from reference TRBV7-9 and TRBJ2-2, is DTGVSQNPRHKITKRGQNVTFRCDPISEHNRLYWYRQTLGQGPEFLTYFQNEAQLEKSRLLSDRFSAERPKGSFSTLEIQRTEQGDSAMYLCASSLELVRQTGELFFGEGSRLTVL.

The CDR3 DNA follows: TGTGCCACCAGCAGAGATCTCGGGGACTTCACAGATACGCAGTATTTT. Translating gives CATSRDLGDFTDTQYF. The chain has TRBV15 and TRBJ2-3, with TRBD2 as a possible D gene (6 bases). The V and J ends lost 0 bases and 2 bases respectively, with 12 bases between them. CDR3 length: 16 amino acids. The germline V gene encodes CDR1 LNHNV and CDR2 YYDKDF (reference sequence).

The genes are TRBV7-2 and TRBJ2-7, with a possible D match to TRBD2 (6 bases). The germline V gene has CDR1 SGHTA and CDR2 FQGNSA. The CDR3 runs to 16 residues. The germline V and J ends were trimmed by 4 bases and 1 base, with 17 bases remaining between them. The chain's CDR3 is CASSSRGGGLSYEQYF. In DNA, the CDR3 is TGTGCCAGCAGCTCCCGAGGTGGGGGGTTATCCTACGAGCAGTACTTC.

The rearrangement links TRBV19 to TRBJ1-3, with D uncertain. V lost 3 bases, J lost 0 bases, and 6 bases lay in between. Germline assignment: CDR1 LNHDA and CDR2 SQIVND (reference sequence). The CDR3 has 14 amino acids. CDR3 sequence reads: CASSILASGNTIYF. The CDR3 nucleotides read TGTGCCAGTAGTATTTTAGCCTCTGGAAACACCATATATTTT.

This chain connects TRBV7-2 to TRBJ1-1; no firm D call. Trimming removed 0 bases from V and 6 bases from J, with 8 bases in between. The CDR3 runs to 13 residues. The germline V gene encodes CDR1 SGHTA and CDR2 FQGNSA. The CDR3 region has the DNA TGTGCCAGCAGCTTAGCGTGGAGCGCTGAAGCTTTCTTT. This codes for CASSLAWSAEAFF.

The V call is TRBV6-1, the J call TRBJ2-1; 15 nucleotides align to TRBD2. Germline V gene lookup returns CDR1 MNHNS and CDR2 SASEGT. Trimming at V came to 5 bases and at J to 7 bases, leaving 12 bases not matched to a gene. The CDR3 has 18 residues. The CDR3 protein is CASSQDSGGTSGRNEQFF. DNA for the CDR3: TGTGCCAGCAGTCAAGACTCGGGTGGGACTAGCGGGAGGAATGAGCAGTTCTTC.

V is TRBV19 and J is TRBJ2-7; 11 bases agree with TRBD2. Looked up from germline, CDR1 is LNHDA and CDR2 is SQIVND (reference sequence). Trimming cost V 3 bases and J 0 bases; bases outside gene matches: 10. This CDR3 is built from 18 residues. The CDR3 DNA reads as TGTGCCAGTAGTATCGGAATAGCGGGAGGGGCCCCCTCCTACGAGCAGTACTTC. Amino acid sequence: CASSIGIAGGAPSYEQYF.

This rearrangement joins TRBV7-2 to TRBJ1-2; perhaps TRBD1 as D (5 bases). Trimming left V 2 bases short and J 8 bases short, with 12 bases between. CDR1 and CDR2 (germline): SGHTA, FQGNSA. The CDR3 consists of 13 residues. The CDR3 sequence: CASSLPGRGGYTF. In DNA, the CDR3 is TGTGCCAGCAGCTTACCAGGGCGTGGAGGCTACACCTTC.

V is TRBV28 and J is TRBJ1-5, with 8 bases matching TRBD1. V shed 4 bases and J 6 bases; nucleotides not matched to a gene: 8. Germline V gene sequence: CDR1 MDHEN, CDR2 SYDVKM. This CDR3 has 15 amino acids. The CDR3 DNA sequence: TGTGCCAGCAGTTCCCAGGGGGCCCTCCCTCAGCCCCAGCATTTT. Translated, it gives CASSSQGALPQPQHF.

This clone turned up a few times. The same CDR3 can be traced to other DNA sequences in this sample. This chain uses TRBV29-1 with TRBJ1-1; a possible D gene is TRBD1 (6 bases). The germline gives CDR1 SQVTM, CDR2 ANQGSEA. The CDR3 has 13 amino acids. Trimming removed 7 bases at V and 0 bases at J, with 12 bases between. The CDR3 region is CSALDRMNTEAFF. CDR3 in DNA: TGCAGCGCGTTAGACAGGATGAACACTGAAGCTTTCTTT.

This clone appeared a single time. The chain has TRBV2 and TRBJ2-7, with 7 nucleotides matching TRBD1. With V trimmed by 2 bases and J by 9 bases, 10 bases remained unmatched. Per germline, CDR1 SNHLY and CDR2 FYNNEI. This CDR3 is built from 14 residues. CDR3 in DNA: TGTGCCAGCAGTGAAACAGGGGACGTTATCGTGCAGTACTTC. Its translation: CASSETGDVIVQYF. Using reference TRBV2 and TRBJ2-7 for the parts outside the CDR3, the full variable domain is EPEVTQTPSHQVTQMGQEVILRCVPISNHLYFYWYRQILGQKVEFLVSFYNNEISEKSEIFDDQFSVERPDGSNFTLKIRSTKLEDSAMYFCASSETGDVIVQYFGPGTRLTVT.

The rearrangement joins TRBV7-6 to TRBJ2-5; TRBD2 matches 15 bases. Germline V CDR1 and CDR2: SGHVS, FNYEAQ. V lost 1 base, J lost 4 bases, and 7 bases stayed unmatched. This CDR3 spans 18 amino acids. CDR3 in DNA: TGTGCCAGCAGCTTAGGGACTAGCGGGAGGGCCGAGGGAGAGACCCAGTACTTC. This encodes CASSLGTSGRAEGETQYF.

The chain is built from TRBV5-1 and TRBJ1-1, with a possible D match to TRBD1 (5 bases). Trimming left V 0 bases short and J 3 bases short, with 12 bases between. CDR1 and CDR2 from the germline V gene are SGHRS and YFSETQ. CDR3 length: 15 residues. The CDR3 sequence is CASSLAGGRDTEAFF. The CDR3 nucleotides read TGCGCCAGCAGCTTGGCCGGGGGGAGGGACACTGAAGCTTTCTTT. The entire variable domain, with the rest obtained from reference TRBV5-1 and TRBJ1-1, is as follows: KAGVTQTPRYLIKTRGQQVTLSCSPISGHRSVSWYQQTPGQGLQFLFEYFSETQRNKGNFPGRFSGRQFSNSRSEMNVSTLELGDSALYLCASSLAGGRDTEAFFGQGTRLTVV.

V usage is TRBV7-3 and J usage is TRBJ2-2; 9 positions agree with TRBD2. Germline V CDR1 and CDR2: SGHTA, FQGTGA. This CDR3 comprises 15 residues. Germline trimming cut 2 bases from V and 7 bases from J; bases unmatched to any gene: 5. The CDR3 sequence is CASSLGLAQSGELFF. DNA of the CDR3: TGTGCCAGCAGCTTAGGACTAGCGCAAAGCGGGGAGCTGTTTTTT.

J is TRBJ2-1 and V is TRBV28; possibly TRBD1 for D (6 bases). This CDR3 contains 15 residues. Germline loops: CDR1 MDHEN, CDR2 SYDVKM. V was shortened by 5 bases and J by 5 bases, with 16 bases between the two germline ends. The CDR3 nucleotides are TGTGCCAGCAGTCAAAGGGGGAGTGTAGACAATGAGCAGTTCTTC. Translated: CASSQRGSVDNEQFF.

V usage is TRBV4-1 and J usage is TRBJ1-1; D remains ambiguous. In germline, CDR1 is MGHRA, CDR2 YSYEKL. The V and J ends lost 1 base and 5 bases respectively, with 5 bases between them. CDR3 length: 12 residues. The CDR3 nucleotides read TGCGCCAGCAGCCAAGGGTGGACTGAAGCTTTCTTT. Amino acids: CASSQGWTEAFF.

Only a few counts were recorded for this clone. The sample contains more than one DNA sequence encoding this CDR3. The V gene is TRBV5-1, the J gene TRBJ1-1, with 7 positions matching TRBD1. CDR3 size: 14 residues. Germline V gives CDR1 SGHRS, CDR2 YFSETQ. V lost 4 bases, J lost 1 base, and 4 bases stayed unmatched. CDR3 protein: CASSPDRSNTEAFF. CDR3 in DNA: TGCGCCAGCAGCCCGGACAGGTCGAACACTGAAGCTTTCTTT.

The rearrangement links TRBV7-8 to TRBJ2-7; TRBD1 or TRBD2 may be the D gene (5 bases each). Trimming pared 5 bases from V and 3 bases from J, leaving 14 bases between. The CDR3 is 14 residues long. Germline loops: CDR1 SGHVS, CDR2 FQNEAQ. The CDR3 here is CASSPQGSGYEQYF. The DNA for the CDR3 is TGTGCCAGCAGCCCGCAGGGCAGCGGCTACGAGCAGTACTTC.

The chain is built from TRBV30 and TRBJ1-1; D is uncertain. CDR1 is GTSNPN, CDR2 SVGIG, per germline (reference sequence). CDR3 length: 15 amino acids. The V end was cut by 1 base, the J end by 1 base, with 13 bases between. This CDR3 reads CAWSGADRRNTEAFF. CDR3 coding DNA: TGTGCCTGGAGTGGGGCGGACCGACGGAACACTGAAGCTTTCTTT.

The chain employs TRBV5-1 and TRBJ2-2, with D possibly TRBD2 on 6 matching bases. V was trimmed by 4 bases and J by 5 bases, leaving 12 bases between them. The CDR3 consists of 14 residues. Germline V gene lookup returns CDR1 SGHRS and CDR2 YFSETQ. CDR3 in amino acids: CASSTTAGTGELFF. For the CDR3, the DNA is TGCGCCAGCAGCACCACCGCGGGAACCGGGGAGCTGTTTTTT.